This T cell receptor beta chain was sequenced in a study of T cell responses to AZD1222 COVID-19 vaccine. Broader study findings: Only five to seven AZD1222 recipients were seropositive at baseline.

Sequencing was performed with immunoSEQ multiplex PCR; in TCRdb, only in-frame clones are kept and a portion is missing. This table holds 120,000 to 150,000 clones, approximately 78% found once. This CDR3 region has 17 residues. Trimming at V came to 4 bases and at J to 4 bases, leaving 15 bases not matched to a gene. Germline assignment: CDR1 SGHTS and CDR2 YDEGEE. Worth noting for this clone: Antigen unknown.

The rearrangement joins TRBV5-8 to TRBJ2-3, with 7 bases that match TRBD1. Here the sequenced sample was peripheral blood, taken on day 0 of MenACWY control vaccination. This receptor was identified in an adult in good health. CDR3 sequence reads: CASSEEPGQLGADTQYF. The DNA for the CDR3 is TGTGCCAGCAGCGAGGAACCGGGACAGTTGGGCGCAGATACGCAGTATTTT.